This is a list of T cell receptor beta chains from one sample in a study of T cell changes during pregnancy in multiple sclerosis. Using immunoSEQ multiplex PCR, the repertoire was profiled, and TCRdb retains in-frame clones only, with some absent. The sample carries under 35,000 clones, around 87% recorded once. The specimen was CD4+ T cells from peripheral blood mononuclear cells, collected in the third trimester of pregnancy. These receptors originate from a female donor in good health, enrolled as a control in a pregnancy study. The CDR3 runs from the conserved cysteine through the conserved F or W. The order of the fields is D gene, J gene, clone size, V gene, CDR3 DNA, CDR3 protein. A D gene is named only where the DNA matches it firmly. Rows give clone size only sometimes, using once, few, many, or a class for an expanded clone.

D gene: TRBD2
J gene: TRBJ2-7
clone size: NA
V gene: TRBV4-2
CDR3 DNA: TGTGCCAGCAGCCACAGCGGGACCTCCGAGCAGTACTTC
CDR3 protein: CASSHSGTSEQYF

D gene: TRBD1
J gene: TRBJ1-5
clone size: NA
V gene: TRBV19
CDR3 DNA: TGTGCCAGTAGTATCCCAGGACAGGGGAATCAGCCCCAGCATTTT
CDR3 protein: CASSIPGQGNQPQHF

D gene: NA
J gene: TRBJ2-2
clone size: NA
V gene: TRBV5-4
CDR3 DNA: TGTGCCAGCAGCCAGAACTACGGGGAGCTGTTTTTT
CDR3 protein: CASSQNYGELFF

D gene: NA
J gene: TRBJ1-6
clone size: NA
V gene: TRBV27
CDR3 DNA: TGTGCCAGCAGTTTTAGCAGGGGCGATTCACCCCTCCACTTT
CDR3 protein: CASSFSRGDSPLHF

D gene: NA
J gene: TRBJ1-2
clone size: once
V gene: TRBV7-8
CDR3 DNA: TGTGCCAGCAGCCCGATCCAGGGGATCTATGGCTACACCTTC
CDR3 protein: CASSPIQGIYGYTF

D gene: NA
J gene: TRBJ1-1
clone size: NA
V gene: TRBV27
CDR3 DNA: TGTGCCAGCAGTTTATCGAGGCAGGGAACCCCGTACACTGAAGCTTTCTTT
CDR3 protein: CASSLSRQGTPYTEAFF

D gene: TRBD2
J gene: TRBJ2-5
clone size: once
V gene: TRBV5-1
CDR3 DNA: TGCGCCAGCGGAGCGGGAGCTCAAGAGACCCAGTACTTC
CDR3 protein: CASGAGAQETQYF

D gene: NA
J gene: TRBJ1-2
clone size: NA
V gene: TRBV9
CDR3 DNA: TGTGCCAGCAGCTCGGGAGGACAGAGTAATTATGGCTACACCTTC
CDR3 protein: CASSSGGQSNYGYTF

D gene: TRBD1
J gene: TRBJ1-1
clone size: NA
V gene: TRBV10-3
CDR3 DNA: TGTGCCATCAGTGAGAGGGACAGGGCCGTTGAAGCTTTCTTT
CDR3 protein: CAISERDRAVEAFF

D gene: NA
J gene: TRBJ2-4
clone size: NA
V gene: TRBV19
CDR3 DNA: TGTGCCAGTAGTCCCCTCGGAGCGTCGCCTAGCCAGGACATTCAGTACTTC
CDR3 protein: CASSPLGASPSQDIQYF

D gene: TRBD1
J gene: TRBJ1-2
clone size: NA
V gene: TRBV4-2
CDR3 DNA: TGTGCCAGCAGCCAAGACAGGGGGGAAGGGTATGGCTACACCTTC
CDR3 protein: CASSQDRGEGYGYTF

D gene: TRBD1
J gene: TRBJ2-3
clone size: NA
V gene: TRBV19
CDR3 DNA: TGTGCCAGCCGGACAGGGGGCACAGATACGCAGTATTTT
CDR3 protein: CASRTGGTDTQYF

D gene: NA
J gene: TRBJ1-1
clone size: NA
V gene: TRBV27
CDR3 DNA: TGTGCCAGCAGTCCCCACGGGGGGGCCGAAGCTTTCTTT
CDR3 protein: CASSPHGGAEAFF

D gene: TRBD2
J gene: TRBJ2-3
clone size: NA
V gene: TRBV5-1
CDR3 DNA: TGCGCCAGCAGCTTGGGGACTAGCGGGGGGGCTCGAACGGATACGCAGTATTTT
CDR3 protein: CASSLGTSGGARTDTQYF

D gene: NA
J gene: TRBJ2-3
clone size: NA
V gene: TRBV6-1
CDR3 DNA: TGTGCCAGCAGTGAAAGGGACTGGACAGATACGCAGTATTTT
CDR3 protein: CASSERDWTDTQYF

D gene: TRBD2
J gene: TRBJ2-2
clone size: NA
V gene: TRBV6-5
CDR3 DNA: TGTGCCAGCAGTTATAGCGGGAGGGTTACCGGGGAGCTGTTTTTT
CDR3 protein: CASSYSGRVTGELFF

D gene: TRBD2
J gene: TRBJ2-1
clone size: NA
V gene: TRBV5-5
CDR3 DNA: TGTGCCAGCAGCTTGGGTCTAGCGGGCGCCTACAATGAGCAGTTCTTC
CDR3 protein: CASSLGLAGAYNEQFF

D gene: NA
J gene: TRBJ1-1
clone size: NA
V gene: TRBV19
CDR3 DNA: TGTGCCAGTAGTATAGGTTCAGGGGTGACTGAAGCTTTCTTT
CDR3 protein: CASSIGSGVTEAFF

D gene: TRBD1
J gene: TRBJ1-2
clone size: few
V gene: TRBV7-8
CDR3 DNA: TGTGCCAGCAGCCCCCAAATCAGGGACAGGGTAGGCGGCTACACCTTC
CDR3 protein: CASSPQIRDRVGGYTF

D gene: NA
J gene: TRBJ2-5
clone size: NA
V gene: TRBV10-2
CDR3 DNA: TGCGCCAGCAGTGGAGGTGAGACCCAGTACTTC
CDR3 protein: CASSGGETQYF

D gene: TRBD1
J gene: TRBJ1-1
clone size: NA
V gene: TRBV6-5
CDR3 DNA: TGTGCCAGCACCCGGACAGGGAGGTACACTGAAGCTTTCTTT
CDR3 protein: CASTRTGRYTEAFF

D gene: TRBD2
J gene: TRBJ2-7
clone size: NA
V gene: TRBV10-3
CDR3 DNA: TGTGCCATCAGTGTTGGACTAGCGGCCTACGAGCAGTACTTC
CDR3 protein: CAISVGLAAYEQYF

D gene: NA
J gene: TRBJ1-1
clone size: NA
V gene: TRBV11-3
CDR3 DNA: TGTGCCAGCAGCTCGACAGGCCATGAAGCTTTCTTT
CDR3 protein: CASSSTGHEAFF

D gene: TRBD1
J gene: TRBJ1-2
clone size: NA
V gene: TRBV18
CDR3 DNA: TGTGCCAGCTCACTACTGAGTCCCGGGACAGGGACGGAAGGATATGGCTACACCTTC
CDR3 protein: CASSLLSPGTGTEGYGYTF

D gene: TRBD2
J gene: TRBJ2-2
clone size: NA
V gene: TRBV5-1
CDR3 DNA: TGCGCCAGCAGCTTCCTAGCGGGGAACACCGGGGAGCTGTTTTTT
CDR3 protein: CASSFLAGNTGELFF

D gene: TRBD1
J gene: TRBJ1-1
clone size: NA
V gene: TRBV19
CDR3 DNA: TGTGCCAGTAGTACCGGGACAGGGAACACTGAAGCTTTCTTT
CDR3 protein: CASSTGTGNTEAFF

D gene: TRBD2
J gene: TRBJ2-1
clone size: NA
V gene: TRBV19
CDR3 DNA: TGTGCCAGTAGTAGAGGCGGGGGGTACTACAATGAGCAGTTCTTC
CDR3 protein: CASSRGGGYYNEQFF

D gene: NA
J gene: TRBJ2-1
clone size: NA
V gene: TRBV10-3
CDR3 DNA: TGTGCCATCACTGGGCCTAATTACAATGAGCAGTTCTTC
CDR3 protein: CAITGPNYNEQFF

D gene: TRBD1
J gene: TRBJ1-2
clone size: NA
V gene: TRBV10-3
CDR3 DNA: TGTGCCATCAGTGGACAGGGGGGGGACTATGGCTACACCTTC
CDR3 protein: CAISGQGGDYGYTF

D gene: NA
J gene: TRBJ1-5
clone size: NA
V gene: TRBV10-3
CDR3 DNA: TGTGCCACTTGGGACTTCAATCAGCCCCAGCATTTT
CDR3 protein: CATWDFNQPQHF

D gene: NA
J gene: TRBJ2-7
clone size: NA
V gene: TRBV5-1
CDR3 DNA: TGCGCCAGCAGCATACCGACAGGATCCTACGAGCAGTACTTC
CDR3 protein: CASSIPTGSYEQYF

D gene: NA
J gene: TRBJ2-1
clone size: NA
V gene: TRBV30
CDR3 DNA: TGTGCCTGGAGTGGCAGCGGGTACAATGAGCAGTTCTTC
CDR3 protein: CAWSGSGYNEQFF

D gene: TRBD1
J gene: TRBJ1-5
clone size: NA
V gene: TRBV2
CDR3 DNA: TGTGCCAGCAGTGAAGGGACAGGGGGTAATCTGCCCCAGCATTTT
CDR3 protein: CASSEGTGGNLPQHF

D gene: NA
J gene: TRBJ2-4
clone size: NA
V gene: TRBV6-5
CDR3 DNA: TGTGCCAGCAGATCTGCCCACATAGCCAAAAACATTCAGTACTTC
CDR3 protein: CASRSAHIAKNIQYF

D gene: NA
J gene: TRBJ2-3
clone size: once
V gene: TRBV11-2
CDR3 DNA: TGTGCCAGCAGCTTCGATTTACGGGGGAGCCCCACAGATACGCAGTATTTT
CDR3 protein: CASSFDLRGSPTDTQYF